The 13 T cell receptor beta chains below come from one sample, sequenced in a study of T cell repertoires in cytomegalovirus infection. Using its own MiXCR run on the reads, TCRdb lists one record per CDR3 protein. The table includes hundreds of thousands of distinct CDR3 sequences, about 33% detected once. These TCRs' antigens remain unknown. This specimen consisted of cultured CD8+ T cells from PBMCs, obtained from culture after CMV antigen stimulation. These receptors originate from a human donor in good health (CMV status not recorded). Some clones in this sample may be carry-over from other donors' samples.

The CDR3 bases are TGTGCCAGCAGCCCCGCGACAGGGCTGCCCCAGCATTTT. Translating it yields CASSPATGLPQHF. This sequence joins TRBV6-2 or TRBV6-3 and TRBJ1-5, with 7 bases fitting TRBD1. The CDR3 has 13 amino acids. CDR1 is MNHEY and CDR2 is SVGEGT in the germline V gene. V shed 6 bases and J 9 bases; nucleotides not matched to a gene: 8.

This clonotype was picked up a small number of times. V is TRBV27 and J is TRBJ2-3, with D hard to call. V was shortened by 0 bases and J by 3 bases, with 7 bases between the two germline ends. This CDR3 comprises 14 residues. Germline V gene lookup returns CDR1 MNHEY and CDR2 SMNVEV (reference sequence). Here the CDR3 DNA reads TGTGCCAGCAGTTTATCGATGGGGACAGATACGCAGTATTTT. The encoded protein is CASSLSMGTDTQYF.

This clonotype occurred a few times. J is TRBJ2-7 and V is TRBV27; no clear D gene. The CDR3 runs 15 residues. The V end was cut by 2 bases, the J end by 4 bases, with 15 bases between. Germline V gene lookup returns CDR1 MNHEY and CDR2 SMNVEV (reference sequence). CDR3 sequence (DNA): TGTGCCAGCAGTTTACATGGGCAGGAGTGGTACGAGCAGTACTTC. This gives the protein CASSLHGQEWYEQYF.

This clonotype has a single count. V usage is TRBV6-2 or TRBV6-3 and J usage is TRBJ2-5; D is possibly TRBD1 or TRBD2 (5 bases each). The V gene's germline CDR1 is MNHEY and CDR2 SVGEGT. V shed 6 bases and J shed 5 bases, with 19 bases lying between them. The CDR3 loop spans 15 amino acids. CDR3 sequence (DNA): TGTGCCAGCAGCCAACAAGGGGACGGCCTGGAGACCCAGTACTTC. Amino acids: CASSQQGDGLETQYF.

J is TRBJ2-5 and V is TRBV12-3 or TRBV12-4; 8 bases align to TRBD1. V shed 6 bases and J 0 bases; nucleotides not matched to a gene: 3. The CDR3 extends over 14 amino acids. CDR3 sequence (DNA): TGTGCCAGCAGCCAGGACAGGGACCAAGAGACCCAGTACTTC. Translation gives CASSQDRDQETQYF.

This clonotype was detected only a few times. In nucleotides, the CDR3 is TGTGCCAGCAGCTTAGACCTCTTGAGCACAGATACGCAGTATTTT. Protein sequence: CASSLDLLSTDTQYF. The chain uses TRBV7-6 and TRBJ2-3; no clear D. This CDR3 has 15 amino acids. Trimming left V 1 base short and J 0 bases short, with 8 bases between. Germline-derived CDR1 and CDR2 are SGHVS and FNYEAQ. Looking up the rest from reference TRBV7-6 and TRBJ2-3 gives the full variable domain: GAGVSQSPRYKVTKRGQDVALRCDPISGHVSLYWYRQALGQGPEFLTYFNYEAQQDKSGLPNDRFSAERPEGSISTLTIQRTEQRDSAMYRCASSLDLLSTDTQYFGPGTRLTVL.

The CDR3 DNA reads as TGTGCCACCAGTGATTTGGGACCACGGGACAGCCCATCGAATGAGCAGTTCTTC. Amino acid sequence: CATSDLGPRDSPSNEQFF. The chain has TRBV24-1 and TRBJ2-1; 7 bases map to TRBD1. Germline loops: CDR1 KGHDR, CDR2 SFDVKD. With V trimmed by 0 bases and J by 7 bases, 14 bases remained unmatched. This CDR3 contains 18 residues.

This clonotype appeared a few times. V usage is TRBV28 and J usage is TRBJ2-3; the match to TRBD1 covers 7 bases. CDR1 is MDHEN and CDR2 is SYDVKM in the germline V gene. V dropped 6 bases and J dropped 10; count of bases not matched to a gene: 16. The CDR3 runs 15 residues. CDR3 sequence reads: CASSPYYGDREAQYF. For the CDR3, the DNA is TGTGCCAGCAGCCCTTACTACGGCGACAGGGAAGCGCAGTATTTT.

The chain is built from TRBV27 and TRBJ1-5; D gene uncertain. Trimming left V 8 bases short and J 0 bases short, with 11 bases between. From germline, CDR1 is MNHEY and CDR2 SMNVEV (reference sequence). The CDR3 runs to 14 residues. CDR3 in amino acids: CASGRLYSNQPQHF. The CDR3 DNA reads TGTGCCAGCGGCCGGCTCTATAGCAATCAGCCCCAGCATTTT.

This clonotype was observed a handful of times. The V gene is TRBV12-5, the J gene TRBJ1-2; D is unclear. Trimming removed 6 bases from V and 0 bases from J, with 8 bases in between. Per germline, CDR1 LGHNT and CDR2 FRNRAP. The CDR3 contains 13 residues. CDR3 bases: TGTGCTAGTGGGGACGGACCTAACTATGGCTACACCTTC. Its protein is CASGDGPNYGYTF.

As concerns this clonotype: Being one base from a much bigger clone, this may be a read error. The CDR3 DNA sequence: TGTACCAGCAGCTCCCGGACAGGGTTGCCGAACACTGAAGCTTTCTTT. Translation gives CTSSSRTGLPNTEAFF. The chain combines TRBV7-6 with TRBJ1-1, with TRBD1 identical over 8 bases. CDR1 is SGHVS, CDR2 FNYEAQ, per germline. The CDR3 is 16 residues long. Full variable domain (rest looked up from reference TRBV7-6 and TRBJ1-1): GAGVSQSPRYKVTKRGQDVALRCDPISGHVSLYWYRQALGQGPEFLTYFNYEAQQDKSGLPNDRFSAERPEGSISTLTIQRTEQRDSAMYRCTSSSRTGLPNTEAFFGQGTRLTVV.

This chain joins TRBV19 and TRBJ1-1; D call uncertain. This CDR3 comprises 13 residues. Germline V gives CDR1 LNHDA, CDR2 SQIVND (reference sequence). V lost 8 bases and J 0 bases, leaving 10 bases between the germline ends. CDR3 coding DNA: TGTGCCAGTTTCGGTGCCATGAACACTGAAGCTTTCTTT. Encoded protein: CASFGAMNTEAFF.

This clonotype was detected only a few times. The chain links TRBV28 to TRBJ1-2; a weak D match, TRBD1 (5 bases). The V gene's germline CDR1 is MDHEN and CDR2 SYDVKM. The CDR3 runs 14 residues. Trimming removed 6 bases at V and 5 bases at J, with 16 bases between. This CDR3 is CASSPQQGRYGYTF. As DNA, the CDR3 is TGTGCCAGCAGCCCCCAGCAGGGCCGATATGGCTACACCTTC.